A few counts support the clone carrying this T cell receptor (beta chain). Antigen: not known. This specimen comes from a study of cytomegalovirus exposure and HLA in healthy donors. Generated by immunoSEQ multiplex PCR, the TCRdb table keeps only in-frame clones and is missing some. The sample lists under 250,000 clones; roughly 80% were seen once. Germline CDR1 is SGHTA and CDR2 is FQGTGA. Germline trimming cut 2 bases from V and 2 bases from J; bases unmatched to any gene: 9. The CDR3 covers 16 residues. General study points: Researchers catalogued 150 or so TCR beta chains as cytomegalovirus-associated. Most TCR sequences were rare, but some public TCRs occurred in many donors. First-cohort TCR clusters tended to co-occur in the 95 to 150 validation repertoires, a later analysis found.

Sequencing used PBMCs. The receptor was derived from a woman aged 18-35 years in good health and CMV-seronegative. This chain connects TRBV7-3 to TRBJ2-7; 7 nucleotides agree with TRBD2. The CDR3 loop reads CASSLGGTTGAYEQYF. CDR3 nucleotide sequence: TGTGCCAGCAGCTTAGGGGGGACTACGGGTGCCTACGAGCAGTACTTC.